Listed here are 27 T cell receptor beta chains from one sample, sequenced in a study of T-cell reconstitution after alpha-beta-depleted transplantation in children (TCRdb year 2016). Library prep was done by PCR. Reads for this sample came from an Illumina HiSeq 2500. TCR library preparation used molecular barcoding, with unique molecular identifiers applied to normalize quantification of the TCRbeta repertoire. TCRdb ran its own pipeline on the public reads, namely fastp trimming at Q25 and MiXCR clone calling, and kept in-frame beta chains. Rows are combined by CDR3 protein, so each entry shows the most common genes and DNA. The sample table records fewer than 550,000 distinct CDR3 sequences; about an eighth of these occur just once. Roughly 15% of the sample is in the top ten clones. According to the study, the label for this sample's treatment or condition signals: allogeneic hematopoietic cell transplantation with graft depleted of TCRalphabeta T cells and CD19 B cells.

The specimen was PBMCs, mostly from graft donor cells, collected 180 days after TCRalphabeta/CD19-depleted stem cell transplant. The receptor set was obtained from a female patient aged 2-15 years who had a stem cell transplant for aplastic anemia, so the T cells may come from the graft donor.

The J gene is TRBJ2-7, the V gene TRBV12-3 or TRBV12-4; TRBD2 agrees at 8 bases. With V trimmed by 0 bases and J by 1 base, 11 bases remained unmatched. The CDR3 is made up of 18 amino acids. This CDR3 is CASSLAISLGTRSYEQYF. Written as DNA, the CDR3 is TGTGCCAGCAGTTTAGCGATATCTCTTGGGACTAGGTCCTACGAGCAGTACTTC.

This clonotype has only a few counts. The rearrangement uses TRBV9 and TRBJ2-5; D is undetermined. The germline V and J ends were trimmed by 3 bases and 5 bases, with 20 bases remaining between them. CDR3 length equals 16 residues. The germline V gene encodes CDR1 SGDLS and CDR2 YYNGEE. CDR3: CASSAVVNQPWETQYF. CDR3 nucleotides: TGTGCCAGCAGCGCGGTTGTAAACCAGCCCTGGGAGACCCAGTACTTC. Variable domain in full (rest from reference TRBV9 and TRBJ2-5): DSGVTQTPKHLITATGQRVTLRCSPRSGDLSVYWYQQSLDQGLQFLIQYYNGEERAKGNILERFSAQQFPDLHSELNLSSLELGDSALYFCASSAVVNQPWETQYFGPGTRLLVL.

This clonotype has more than one count but fewer than ten. The gene calls are TRBV20-1 and TRBJ2-1; TRBD2 aligns across 8 bases. V lost 0 bases to trimming and J lost 3 bases; unmatched junction nucleotides: 7. This CDR3 has 16 residues. Germline V CDR1 and CDR2: DFQATT, SNEGSKA (reference sequence). DNA for the CDR3: TGCAGTGCTAGAGATCCGGGTAGCGGGATCTACAATGAGCAGTTCTTC. Its translation: CSARDPGSGIYNEQFF.

The table lists this clonotype with a few counts. One end of the junction does not line up with germline, which may come from a read error. Here the CDR3 reads CASSLLDSFLSGANVLIF. The CDR3 nucleotides read TGTGCCAGCAGCTTGCTGGACAGTTTTCTCTCTGGGGCCAACGTCCTGATTTTC. The chain recombines TRBV5-5 with TRBJ2-6, with D possibly TRBD1 on 6 matching bases. Germline CDR1 reads SGHKS; CDR2 reads YYEKEE (reference sequence). The CDR3 contains 18 residues. The full variable domain, in which reference TRBV5-5 and TRBJ2-6 provide the parts outside the CDR3, is DAGVTQSPTHLIKTRGQQVTLRCSPISGHKSVSWYQQVLGQGPQFIFQYYEKEERGRGNFPDRFSARQFPNYSSELNVNALLLGDSALYLCASSLLDSFLSGANVLIFGAGSRLTVL.

This clonotype has a handful of counts. The genes are TRBV29-1 and TRBJ1-2; D is possibly TRBD1 (5 bases). The CDR3 length is 12 residues. Trimming removed 3 bases from V and 8 bases from J, with 13 bases in between. In germline, CDR1 is SQVTM, CDR2 ANQGSEA. In DNA, the CDR3 is TGCAGCGTTGACCGGGGGAAAGGGGGCTACACCTTC. This codes for CSVDRGKGGYTF.

This clonotype has a count of ten or more. The rearrangement joins TRBV20-1 to TRBJ2-6; the match to TRBD1 covers 7 bases. From germline, CDR1 is DFQATT and CDR2 SNEGSKA (reference sequence). The trim removed 0 bases at V and 0 bases at J, leaving 8 bases unmatched. This CDR3 is built from 18 residues. The CDR3 region is CSARDPTGFSSGANVLTF. DNA of the CDR3: TGCAGTGCTAGAGACCCGACAGGGTTCAGCTCTGGGGCCAACGTCCTGACTTTC.

The chain employs TRBV29-1 and TRBJ1-1, with D perhaps matching TRBD1 (5 bases). The CDR3 is 15 residues long. The ends were cut back, 6 bases at V and 1 base at J, with 18 bases in the middle. The germline V gene has CDR1 SQVTM and CDR2 ANQGSEA. The CDR3 region is CSVAEGRAANTEAFF. The CDR3, as DNA: TGCAGCGTCGCTGAGGGACGGGCGGCGAACACTGAAGCTTTCTTT. Based on the CDR3 plus reference TRBV29-1 and TRBJ1-1, the full variable domain is SAVISQKPSRDICQRGTSLTIQCQVDSQVTMMFWYRQQPGQSLTLIATANQGSEATYESGFVIDKFPISRPNLTFSTLTVSNMSPEDSSIYLCSVAEGRAANTEAFFGQGTRLTVV.

The chain links TRBV19 to TRBJ2-7, with 11 bases aligning to TRBD1. V dropped 3 bases and J dropped 7; count of bases not matched to a gene: 5. The germline V gene has CDR1 LNHDA and CDR2 SQIVND (reference sequence). The CDR3 consists of 14 residues. The CDR3 DNA follows: TGTGCCAGTAGTATCGGACAGGGGGCCAAGGAGCAGTACGTC. Protein product: CASSIGQGAKEQYV.

The CDR3, as DNA: TGCAGCGTCGTTCCCCTTCCCTACAATGAGCAGTTCTTC. This encodes CSVVPLPYNEQFF. This sequence joins TRBV29-1 and TRBJ2-1; no clear D. The germline V gene has CDR1 SQVTM and CDR2 ANQGSEA. This CDR3 is 13 amino acids long. V lost 6 bases and J lost 2, with 11 bases in between.

This clonotype occurred a few times. The gene calls are TRBV7-3 and TRBJ2-1; 11 positions agree with TRBD2. Germline V lookup: CDR1 SGHTA, CDR2 FQGTGA. The CDR3 loop spans 18 amino acids. With V trimmed by 4 bases and J by 1 base, 9 bases remained unmatched. The CDR3 loop reads CASSSLTSGSSSYNEQFF. The CDR3, as DNA: TGTGCCAGCAGCTCCCTAACTAGCGGGAGTAGTTCCTACAATGAGCAGTTCTTC.

The rearrangement uses TRBV14 and TRBJ2-7, with 9 nucleotides matching TRBD2. Germline V gene lookup returns CDR1 SGHDN and CDR2 FVKESK. CDR3 length: 16 residues. DNA for the CDR3: TGTGCCAGCAGGCTCCAGGGAAGCGGGAGGTCCTCCGAGCAGTACGTC. It encodes CASRLQGSGRSSEQYV.

The chain recombines TRBV6-6 with TRBJ1-5; unclear D gene. This CDR3 spans 13 amino acids. Trimming stripped 6 bases from V and 9 bases from J, with 15 bases between. Germline CDR1 reads MNHNY; CDR2 reads SVGAGI (reference sequence). CDR3 sequence (DNA): TGTGCCAGCAGCCTGGACCTCGTACGGCCCCAGCATTTT. Amino acids: CASSLDLVRPQHF.

This clonotype turned up a few times. The chain links TRBV11-2 to TRBJ1-3, with no clear D. The CDR3 sequence is 16 residues long. Looked up from germline, CDR1 is SGHAT and CDR2 is FQNNGV. Trimming cost V 2 bases and J 1 base, with 12 bases left between them. CDR3 DNA: TGTGCCAGCAGCTTACGTCGGGGAGGTTCTGGAAACACCATATATTTT. Residues: CASSLRRGGSGNTIYF.

This sequence joins TRBV12-3 or TRBV12-4 and TRBJ1-1; D is unresolved. The CDR3 extends over 14 amino acids. Between the trimmed V and J ends, which lost 6 bases and 0 bases, there was a span of 11 bases. CDR3 sequence: CASSPELMNTEAFF. As DNA, the CDR3 is TGTGCCAGCAGCCCGGAGTTGATGAACACTGAAGCTTTCTTT.

To note about this clonotype: The junction shows a germline mismatch at one end, possibly a read error. This chain connects TRBV9 to TRBJ2-1; perhaps TRBD1 as D (7 bases). Per germline, CDR1 SGDLS and CDR2 YYNGEE. The CDR3 spans 15 residues. CDR3 amino acids: CASSNRPRGVNQQFF. The CDR3, as DNA: TGTGCCAGCAGCAACCGGCCCAGGGGGGTCAATCAGCAGTTCTTC.

The chain has TRBV18 and TRBJ1-1; 8 bases agree with TRBD1. The CDR3 has 14 amino acids. J lost 7 bases, V lost 6 bases, and 10 bases had no gene match. Germline values: CDR1 KGHSH, CDR2 LQKENI. The CDR3 DNA follows: TGTGCCAGCTCTCTTTCGGACAGGGACGGTGAAGCTTTCTTT. The encoded protein is CASSLSDRDGEAFF.

The chain recombines TRBV12-3 or TRBV12-4 with TRBJ1-5; D is uncertain. The CDR3 totals 13 residues. Trimming left V 6 bases short and J 3 bases short, with 9 bases between. CDR3 DNA: TGTGCCAGCAGCCCCTCACTCAATCAGCCCCAGCATTTT. It specifies CASSPSLNQPQHF.

For this clonotype: The germline gene is not matched at one end of the junction; a read error may be the cause. V and J are TRBV11-2 and TRBJ2-3; a weak D match, TRBD2 (5 bases). CDR3 length equals 14 residues. Germline values: CDR1 SGHAT, CDR2 FQNNGV. The CDR3 DNA reads as TGTGCCAGCAGCGCCCGAGGGAAAGCAGATACGCAGTATTTC. Protein: CASSARGKADTQYF.

The chain joins TRBV20-1 to TRBJ1-2; 8 bases fit TRBD1. With 4 bases clipped from V and 4 bases from J, the junction kept 5 bases outside the gene matches. This CDR3 is built from 13 residues. Germline V lookup: CDR1 DFQATT, CDR2 SNEGSKA (reference sequence). For the CDR3, the DNA is TGCAGTGCTATTCGACAGGGGCTCTATGGCTACACCTTC. It specifies CSAIRQGLYGYTF.

This clonotype has a handful of counts. V is TRBV10-3 and J is TRBJ2-5; TRBD1 agrees at 8 bases. There are 15 residues in the CDR3. Trimming took 3 bases from V and 5 from J; bases not matched to a gene: 8. Germline CDR1 and CDR2: ENHRY and SYGVKD. The CDR3 DNA follows: TGTGCCATCAGTGACTCGGGCAGGGGGCAGGAGACCCAGTACTTC. Residues: CAISDSGRGQETQYF.

This clonotype was seen many times. V usage is TRBV19 and J usage is TRBJ2-3, with 14 bases lining up with TRBD2. The CDR3 is 16 residues long. Germline V gene lookup returns CDR1 LNHDA and CDR2 SQIVND (reference sequence). V lost 5 bases, J lost 2 bases, and 3 bases stayed unmatched. This CDR3 is CASSVTSGRATDTQYF. The DNA of the CDR3 is TGTGCCAGTAGTGTGACTAGCGGGAGGGCCACAGATACGCAGTATTTT. The full variable domain, completed using reference TRBV19 and TRBJ2-3, is DGGITQSPKYLFRKEGQNVTLSCEQNLNHDAMYWYRQDPGQGLRLIYYSQIVNDFQKGDIAEGYSVSREKKESFPLTVTSAQKNPTAFYLCASSVTSGRATDTQYFGPGTRLTVL.

Concerning this clonotype: A junction end diverges from the germline sequence, so it may reflect a read error. In nucleotides, the CDR3 is TGTGCCAGCAGCCTGGCCTACGACCAGTACTTC. It yields the protein CASSLAYDQYF. The chain links TRBV7-2 to TRBJ2-7; no firm D call. CDR1 is SGHTA, CDR2 FQGNSA, per germline. There are 11 residues in the CDR3.

This chain uses TRBV4-3 with TRBJ2-2; D unclear. The germline gives CDR1 LGHNA, CDR2 YSLEER. The CDR3 is made up of 12 amino acids. The V gene lost 1 base and the J gene lost 7 bases, with 4 bases spanning the gap. CDR3 sequence reads: CASSQALGELFF. CDR3 nucleotide sequence: TGCGCCAGCAGCCAAGCCCTCGGGGAGCTGTTTTTT.

This clonotype came up many times. The rearrangement links TRBV10-3 to TRBJ2-3, with TRBD2 matching over 7 bases. This CDR3 has 15 residues. V lost 2 bases to trimming and J lost 5 bases; unmatched junction nucleotides: 7. CDR1 is ENHRY, CDR2 SYGVKD, per germline. The DNA for the CDR3 is TGTGCCATCAGTGAGGTGGGAGGGCCCATAGATACGCAGTATTTT. This translates into CAISEVGGPIDTQYF.

In its sample, this clonotype was seen once. This rearrangement joins TRBV2 to TRBJ2-6, with D tentatively TRBD1 or TRBD2 (6 bases each). The CDR3 has 16 amino acids. In germline, CDR1 is SNHLY, CDR2 FYNNEI. Trimming removed 6 bases at V and 0 bases at J, with 12 bases between. In DNA form, the CDR3 reads TGTGCCAGCAGGGGGGGCCAGGTCTCTGGGGCCAACGTCCTGACTTTC. Translating gives CASRGGQVSGANVLTF.

This chain uses TRBV6-2 or TRBV6-3 with TRBJ2-1, with 9 bases fitting TRBD2. CDR3 length equals 17 residues. The germline gives CDR1 MNHEY, CDR2 SVGEGT. The V segment lost 2 bases and the J segment 3 bases; nucleotides outside the gene matches: 8. CDR3 region: CASSYRTSAPFYNEQFF. The CDR3 DNA sequence: TGTGCCAGCAGTTACCGGACTAGCGCACCTTTCTACAATGAGCAGTTCTTC.

The V gene is TRBV7-2, the J gene TRBJ1-1; the D gene is possibly TRBD1 (6 bases). Germline CDR1 SGHTA, CDR2 FQGNSA. Between the trimmed V and J ends, which lost 4 bases and 5 bases, there was a span of 17 bases. This CDR3 has 15 amino acids. CDR3 loop: CASSWGGGEKTEAFF. For the CDR3, the DNA is TGTGCCAGCAGCTGGGGAGGGGGGGAGAAAACTGAAGCTTTCTTT. The full variable domain, its missing parts supplied by reference TRBV7-2 and TRBJ1-1, is GAGVSQSPSNKVTEKGKDVELRCDPISGHTALYWYRQSLGQGLEFLIYFQGNSAPDKSGLPSDRFSAERTGGSVSTLTIQRTQQEDSAVYLCASSWGGGEKTEAFFGQGTRLTVV.